This TCR beta chain derives from a study of T cell changes during pregnancy in multiple sclerosis. As for this clone: Its ends do not fully match the called genes, so a read error is possible.

The method was immunoSEQ multiplex PCR; TCRdb's version includes in-frame clones alone and lacks a portion of them. The sample records over 30,000 clones, 80% to 90% being singletons. CDR1 and CDR2 from the germline V gene are SGDLS and YYNGEE. The CDR3 extends over 13 amino acids. The receptor was derived from a female donor with multiple sclerosis, enrolled in a pregnancy study. Sequencing used CD8+ T cells from peripheral blood mononuclear cells, obtained in the third trimester of pregnancy. The genes are TRBV9 and TRBJ2-1; D gene ambiguous. This CDR3 reads CASSVDPYNEQFF. CDR3 in DNA: TGTGCCAGCAGCGTAGACCCCTATAATGAGCAGTTCTTC.